The sample holds one count of the clone carrying this T cell receptor beta chain. Its antigen is unidentified. These data come from a study of T cells in Graves' hyperthyroidism and ophthalmopathy. Study-wide points: The majority of expanded thyroid clonotypes above 0.001 also appeared in blood.

Based on clinical symptoms, serum thyroxine and TRAb, thyroid ultrasound and orbital computed tomography, diagnoses were reached. RNA transcripts gave rise to amplified TCR beta CDR3 regions. First-round RT-PCR of the TCR CDR3 relied on the HTBI primer set. TCRdb re-derived calls from the multiplex PCR reads in MiXCR, one entry per CDR3 protein. The data show roughly 510,000 distinct CDR3 sequences, with less than 25% seen just once and 26% held by the top ten. This receptor was obtained from a man aged 18 to 29 with Graves' hyperthyroidism. Material: blood.

CDR3 protein: CAWKGTSGLNYNTGELFF. DNA of the CDR3: TGTGCCTGGAAAGGGACTAGCGGCCTGAACTACAACACCGGGGAGCTGTTTTTT. V is TRBV30 and J is TRBJ2-2; 11 nucleotides align to TRBD2. Unmatched junction bases numbered 12, after V lost 4 bases and J lost 2 bases. Germline CDR1 reads GTSNPN; CDR2 reads SVGIG (reference sequence). CDR3 size: 18 residues.